The 5 T cell receptor beta chains below all came from one sample that was sequenced in a study of radiation and T cells in renal cell carcinoma. Data came from immunoSEQ multiplex PCR; TCRdb stores just in-frame clones and leaves some out. The sample includes approximately 90,000 clones, approximately 86% of them seen just once. The time point: blood 4 weeks post-SBRT, at nephrectomy. Treatment: 15 Gy SBRT to primary tumor, nephrectomy 4 weeks later. Material: blood, obtained from a patient whose treatment included radiotherapy and nephrectomy. These receptors all come from a man between 50 and 59 years old with renal cell carcinoma.

This rearrangement joins TRBV6-1 to TRBJ2-7, with a weak D call TRBD1 (6 bases). Trimming took off 8 bases at V and 6 bases at J, with 20 bases between the two ends. This CDR3 is 14 amino acids long. The germline gives CDR1 MNHNS, CDR2 SASEGT. The CDR3: CASAQGLVGVEQYF. The CDR3, as DNA: TGTGCCAGCGCTCAGGGGCTAGTCGGGGTCGAGCAGTACTTC.

The chain is built from TRBV19 and TRBJ1-5; D is perhaps TRBD1 (5 bases). CDR1 and CDR2 from the germline V gene are LNHDA and SQIVND (reference sequence). The CDR3 has 13 amino acids. Trimming took off 7 bases at V and 6 bases at J, with 13 bases between the two ends. CDR3 in amino acids: CASTWQGSQPQHF. CDR3 bases: TGTGCCAGTACGTGGCAGGGAAGTCAGCCCCAGCATTTT.

This clone showed up just once. V gene TRBV14 combines with J gene TRBJ1-2; 9 bases match TRBD1. V lost 4 bases and J lost 5; bases outside the gene matches: 2. The CDR3 runs to 13 residues. Germline loops: CDR1 SGHDN, CDR2 FVKESK. As DNA, the CDR3 is TGTGCCAGCAGCCGAGGGACAGGGTATGGCTACACCTTC. Its translation is CASSRGTGYGYTF.

This rearrangement joins TRBV5-1 to TRBJ2-1, with TRBD1 matching over 9 bases. V trimming: 7 bases; J trimming: 6 bases; junction bases outside the gene matches: 5. Germline V gives CDR1 SGHRS, CDR2 YFSETQ. The CDR3 loop spans 13 amino acids. The CDR3: CASGGTGLNEQFF. The DNA for the CDR3 is TGCGCCAGCGGGGGGACAGGGCTCAATGAGCAGTTCTTC. Variable domain in full (rest from reference TRBV5-1 and TRBJ2-1): KAGVTQTPRYLIKTRGQQVTLSCSPISGHRSVSWYQQTPGQGLQFLFEYFSETQRNKGNFPGRFSGRQFSNSRSEMNVSTLELGDSALYLCASGGTGLNEQFFGPGTRLTVL.

This rearrangement joins TRBV27 to TRBJ2-2; no firm D call. Per the germline V gene, CDR1 is MNHEY and CDR2 is SMNVEV (reference sequence). Trimming stripped 1 base from V and 0 bases from J, with 6 bases between. The CDR3 spans 15 residues. The CDR3 region has the DNA TGTGCCAGCAGTTTATACTACCCGAACACCGGGGAGCTGTTTTTT. As protein: CASSLYYPNTGELFF.